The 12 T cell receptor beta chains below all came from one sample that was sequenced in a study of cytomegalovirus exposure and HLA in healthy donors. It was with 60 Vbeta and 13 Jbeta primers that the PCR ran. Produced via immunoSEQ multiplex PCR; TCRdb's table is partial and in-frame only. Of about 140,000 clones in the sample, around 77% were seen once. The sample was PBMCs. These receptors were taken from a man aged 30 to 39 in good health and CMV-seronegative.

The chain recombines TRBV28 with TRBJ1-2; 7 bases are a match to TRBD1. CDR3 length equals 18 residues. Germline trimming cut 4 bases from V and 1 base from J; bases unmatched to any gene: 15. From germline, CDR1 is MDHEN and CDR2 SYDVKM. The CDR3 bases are TGTGCCAGCAGTTCGCCGACAGGGAACGCCGAGATTAACTATGGCTACACCTTC. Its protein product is CASSSPTGNAEINYGYTF.

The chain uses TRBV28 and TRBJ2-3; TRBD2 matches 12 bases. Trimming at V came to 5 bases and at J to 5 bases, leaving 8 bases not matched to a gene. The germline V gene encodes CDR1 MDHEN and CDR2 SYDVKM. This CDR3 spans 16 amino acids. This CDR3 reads CASSPRTSGILDTQYF. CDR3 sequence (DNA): TGTGCCAGCAGTCCTCGGACTAGCGGGATTCTAGATACGCAGTATTTT.

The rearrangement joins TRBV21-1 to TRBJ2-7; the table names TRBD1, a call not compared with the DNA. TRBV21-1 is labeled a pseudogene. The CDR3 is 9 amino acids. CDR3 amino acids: CASSRPQPF. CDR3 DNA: TGTGCCAGCAGCAGACCACAGCCGTTC.

The CDR3 bases are TGTGCCAGCAGCGTAGGGGCTAGCGGGTACAATGAGCAGTTCTTC. It specifies CASSVGASGYNEQFF. This chain uses TRBV9 with TRBJ2-1; 8 bases agree with TRBD2. The junction had 3 bases not matched to a gene; V was cut back by 0 bases and J by 4 bases. This CDR3 region has 15 residues. The germline V gene has CDR1 SGDLS and CDR2 YYNGEE.

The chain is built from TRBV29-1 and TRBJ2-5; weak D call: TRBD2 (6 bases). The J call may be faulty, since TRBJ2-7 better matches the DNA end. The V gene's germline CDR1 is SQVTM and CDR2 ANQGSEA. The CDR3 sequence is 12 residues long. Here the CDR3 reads CSVARVEGEQYF. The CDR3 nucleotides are TGCAGCGTTGCCCGGGTGGAGGGCGAGCAGTACTTC.

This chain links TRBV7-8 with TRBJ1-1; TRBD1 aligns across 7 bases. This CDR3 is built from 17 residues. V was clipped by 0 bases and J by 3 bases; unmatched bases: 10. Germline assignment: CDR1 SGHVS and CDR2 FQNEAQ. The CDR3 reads CASSLAPLAGGYTEAFF. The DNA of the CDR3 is TGTGCCAGCAGCTTAGCGCCCCTCGCAGGGGGATACACTGAAGCTTTCTTT. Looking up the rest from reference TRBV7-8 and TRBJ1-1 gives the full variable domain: GAGVSQSPRYKVAKRGQDVALRCDPISGHVSLFWYQQALGQGPEFLTYFQNEAQLDKSGLPSDRFFAERPEGSVSTLKIQRTQQEDSAVYLCASSLAPLAGGYTEAFFGQGTRLTVV.

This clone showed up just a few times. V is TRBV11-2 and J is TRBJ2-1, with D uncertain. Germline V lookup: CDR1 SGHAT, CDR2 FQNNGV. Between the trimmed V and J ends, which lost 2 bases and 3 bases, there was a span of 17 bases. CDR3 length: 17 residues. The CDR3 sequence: CASSLRRGGTFYNEQFF. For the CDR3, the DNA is TGTGCCAGCAGCTTACGGAGAGGCGGTACCTTCTACAATGAGCAGTTCTTC. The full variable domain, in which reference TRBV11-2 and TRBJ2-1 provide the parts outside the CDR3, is EAGVAQSPRYKIIEKRQSVAFWCNPISGHATLYWYQQILGQGPKLLIQFQNNGVVDDSQLPKDRFSAERLKGVDSTLKIQPAKLEDSAVYLCASSLRRGGTFYNEQFFGPGTRLTVL.

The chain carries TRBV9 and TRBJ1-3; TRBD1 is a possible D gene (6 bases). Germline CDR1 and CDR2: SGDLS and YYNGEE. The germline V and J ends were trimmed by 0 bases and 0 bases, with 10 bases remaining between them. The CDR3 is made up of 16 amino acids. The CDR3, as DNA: TGTGCCAGCAGCGTAGAGGGGGTTATCTCTGGAAACACCATATATTTT. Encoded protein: CASSVEGVISGNTIYF.

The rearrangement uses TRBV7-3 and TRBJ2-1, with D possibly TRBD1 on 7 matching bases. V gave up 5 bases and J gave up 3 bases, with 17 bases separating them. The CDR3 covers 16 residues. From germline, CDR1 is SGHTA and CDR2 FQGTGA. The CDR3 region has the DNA TGTGCCAGCAGCCCAGGGGGGTCCGGGGTCTACAATGAGCAGTTCTTC. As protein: CASSPGGSGVYNEQFF.

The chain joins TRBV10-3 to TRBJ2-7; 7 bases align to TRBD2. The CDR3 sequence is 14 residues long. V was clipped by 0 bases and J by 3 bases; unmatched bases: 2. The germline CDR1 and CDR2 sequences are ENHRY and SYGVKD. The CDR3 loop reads CAISESGTNYEQYF. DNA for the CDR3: TGTGCCATCAGTGAGTCGGGGACTAACTACGAGCAGTACTTC.

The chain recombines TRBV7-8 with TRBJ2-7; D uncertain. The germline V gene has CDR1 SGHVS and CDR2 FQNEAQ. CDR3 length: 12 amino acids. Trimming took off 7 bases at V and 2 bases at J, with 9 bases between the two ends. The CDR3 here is CASTSSPYEQYF. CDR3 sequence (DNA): TGTGCCAGCACCTCCTCCCCCTACGAGCAGTACTTC.

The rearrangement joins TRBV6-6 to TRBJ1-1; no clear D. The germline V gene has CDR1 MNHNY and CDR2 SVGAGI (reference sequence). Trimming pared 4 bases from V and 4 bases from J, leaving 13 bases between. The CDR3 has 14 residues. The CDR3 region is CASSFTSPRTEAFF. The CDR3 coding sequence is TGTGCCAGCAGTTTTACTAGCCCCCGCACTGAAGCTTTCTTT.